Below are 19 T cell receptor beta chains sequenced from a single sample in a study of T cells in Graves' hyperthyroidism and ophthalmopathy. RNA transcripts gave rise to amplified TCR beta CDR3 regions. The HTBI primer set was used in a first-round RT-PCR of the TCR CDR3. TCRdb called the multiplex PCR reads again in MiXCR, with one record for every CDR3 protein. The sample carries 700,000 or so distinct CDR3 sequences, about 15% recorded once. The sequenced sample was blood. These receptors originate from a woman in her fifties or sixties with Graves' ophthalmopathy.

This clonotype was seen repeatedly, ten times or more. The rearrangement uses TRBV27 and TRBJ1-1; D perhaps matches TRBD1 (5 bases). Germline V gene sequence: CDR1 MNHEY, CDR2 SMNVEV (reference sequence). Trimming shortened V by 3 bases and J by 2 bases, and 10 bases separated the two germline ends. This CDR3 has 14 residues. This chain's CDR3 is CASSFSRTNTEAFF. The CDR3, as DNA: TGTGCCAGCAGTTTTTCCCGGACAAACACTGAAGCTTTCTTT.

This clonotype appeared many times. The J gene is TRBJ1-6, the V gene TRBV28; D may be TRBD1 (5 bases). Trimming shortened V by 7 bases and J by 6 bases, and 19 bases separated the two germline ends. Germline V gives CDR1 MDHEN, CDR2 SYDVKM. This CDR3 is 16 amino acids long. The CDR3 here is CASIGVGEGVNSPLHF. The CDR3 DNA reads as TGTGCCAGCATAGGGGTCGGTGAGGGCGTTAATTCACCCCTCCACTTT.

CDR3 sequence: CASRDRIGYEQYF. The CDR3 DNA reads TGTGCCAGCCGAGACAGAATCGGCTACGAGCAGTACTTC. This sequence joins TRBV19 and TRBJ2-7, with a weak D call TRBD1 (5 bases). V was pared by 9 bases and J by 3 bases, with 15 bases between. The V gene's germline CDR1 is LNHDA and CDR2 SQIVND (reference sequence). The CDR3 is 13 amino acids.

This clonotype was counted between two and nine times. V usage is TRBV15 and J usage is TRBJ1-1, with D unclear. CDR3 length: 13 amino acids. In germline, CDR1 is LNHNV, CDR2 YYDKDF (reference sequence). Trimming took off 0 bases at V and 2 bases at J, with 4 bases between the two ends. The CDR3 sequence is CATSRDPNTEAFF. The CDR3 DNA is TGTGCCACCAGCAGAGACCCAAACACTGAAGCTTTCTTT.

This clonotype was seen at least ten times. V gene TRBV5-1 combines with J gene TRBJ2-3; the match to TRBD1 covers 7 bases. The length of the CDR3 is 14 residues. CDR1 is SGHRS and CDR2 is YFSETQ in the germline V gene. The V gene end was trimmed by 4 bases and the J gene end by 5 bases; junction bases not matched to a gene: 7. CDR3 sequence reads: CASSTGTVIDTQYF. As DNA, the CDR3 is TGCGCCAGCAGCACCGGGACAGTCATAGATACGCAGTATTTT.

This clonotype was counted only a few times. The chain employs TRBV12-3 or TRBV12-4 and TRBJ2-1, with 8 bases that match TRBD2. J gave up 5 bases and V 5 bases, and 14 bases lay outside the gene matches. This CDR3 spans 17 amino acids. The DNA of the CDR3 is TGTGCCAGCAGTCCCACCGTTGCGGGAGGAGGTGACAATGAGCAGTTCTTC. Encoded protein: CASSPTVAGGGDNEQFF.

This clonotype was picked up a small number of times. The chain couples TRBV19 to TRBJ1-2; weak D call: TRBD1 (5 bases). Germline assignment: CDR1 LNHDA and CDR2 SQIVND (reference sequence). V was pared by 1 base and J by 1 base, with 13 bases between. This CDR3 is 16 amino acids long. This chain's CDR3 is CASSIGTRGRNYGYTF. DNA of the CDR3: TGTGCCAGTAGTATAGGGACTAGGGGCCGTAACTATGGCTACACCTTC.

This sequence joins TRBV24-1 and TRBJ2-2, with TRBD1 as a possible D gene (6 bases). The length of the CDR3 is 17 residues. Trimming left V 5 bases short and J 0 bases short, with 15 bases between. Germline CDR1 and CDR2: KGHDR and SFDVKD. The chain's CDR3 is CATSVGIGQPNTGELFF. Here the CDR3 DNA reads TGTGCCACCAGTGTAGGTATAGGACAGCCGAACACCGGGGAGCTGTTTTTT.

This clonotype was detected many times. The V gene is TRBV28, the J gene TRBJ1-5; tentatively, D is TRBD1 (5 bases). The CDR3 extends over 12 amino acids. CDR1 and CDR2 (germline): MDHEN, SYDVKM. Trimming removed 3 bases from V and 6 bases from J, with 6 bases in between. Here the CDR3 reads CASSLGVQPQHF. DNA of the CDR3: TGTGCCAGCAGTTTGGGGGTTCAGCCCCAGCATTTT.

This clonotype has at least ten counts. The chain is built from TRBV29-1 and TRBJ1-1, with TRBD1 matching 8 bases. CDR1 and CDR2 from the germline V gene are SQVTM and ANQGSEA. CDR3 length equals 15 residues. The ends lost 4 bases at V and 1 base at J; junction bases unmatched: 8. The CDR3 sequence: CSVVRTGTANTEAFF. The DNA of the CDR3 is TGCAGCGTTGTCCGGACAGGGACAGCGAACACTGAAGCTTTCTTT. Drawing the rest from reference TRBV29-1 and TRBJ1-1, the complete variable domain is SAVISQKPSRDICQRGTSLTIQCQVDSQVTMMFWYRQQPGQSLTLIATANQGSEATYESGFVIDKFPISRPNLTFSTLTVSNMSPEDSSIYLCSVVRTGTANTEAFFGQGTRLTVV.

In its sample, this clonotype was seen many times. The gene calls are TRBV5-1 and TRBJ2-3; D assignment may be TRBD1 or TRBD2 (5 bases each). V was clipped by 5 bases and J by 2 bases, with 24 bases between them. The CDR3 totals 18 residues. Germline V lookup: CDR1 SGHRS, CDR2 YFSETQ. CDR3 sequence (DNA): TGCGCCAGCAGTCGGGATCCTGCAGGGAACGGAAACACAGATACGCAGTATTTT. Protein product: CASSRDPAGNGNTDTQYF.

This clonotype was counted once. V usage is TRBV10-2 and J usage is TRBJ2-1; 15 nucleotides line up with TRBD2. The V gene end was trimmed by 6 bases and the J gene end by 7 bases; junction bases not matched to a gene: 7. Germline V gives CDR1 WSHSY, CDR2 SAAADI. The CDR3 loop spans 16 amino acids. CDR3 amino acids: CASRRTSGRAGNEQFF. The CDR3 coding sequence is TGCGCCAGCAGAAGGACTAGCGGGAGGGCCGGAAATGAGCAGTTCTTC.

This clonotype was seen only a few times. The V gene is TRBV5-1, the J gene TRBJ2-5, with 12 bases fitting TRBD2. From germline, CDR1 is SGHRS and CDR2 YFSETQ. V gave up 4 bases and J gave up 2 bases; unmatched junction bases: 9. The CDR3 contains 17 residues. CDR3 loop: CASSATQGLAGQETQYF. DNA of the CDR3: TGCGCCAGCAGCGCTACACAAGGACTAGCGGGACAAGAGACCCAGTACTTC.

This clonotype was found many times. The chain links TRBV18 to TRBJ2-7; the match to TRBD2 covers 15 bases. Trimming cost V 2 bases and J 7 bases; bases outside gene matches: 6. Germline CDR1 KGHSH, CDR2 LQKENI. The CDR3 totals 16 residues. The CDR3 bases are TGTGCCAGCTCACCAGGACTAGCGGGAGGGCCTGGAGAGCAGTACTTC. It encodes CASSPGLAGGPGEQYF.

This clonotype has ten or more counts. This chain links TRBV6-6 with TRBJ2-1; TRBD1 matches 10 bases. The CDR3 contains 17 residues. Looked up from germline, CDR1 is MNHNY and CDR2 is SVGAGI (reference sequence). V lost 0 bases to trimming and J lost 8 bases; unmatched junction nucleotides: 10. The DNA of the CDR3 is TGTGCCAGCAGTTACTCGAGAGAAGGGACAGGGGATCATGAGCAGTTCTTC. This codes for CASSYSREGTGDHEQFF.

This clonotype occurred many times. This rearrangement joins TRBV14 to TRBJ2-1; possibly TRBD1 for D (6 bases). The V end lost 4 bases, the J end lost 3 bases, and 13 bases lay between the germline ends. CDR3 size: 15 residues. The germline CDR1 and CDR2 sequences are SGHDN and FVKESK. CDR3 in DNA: TGTGCCAGCAGCCTTCTCCGAGGGGGCTACAATGAGCAGTTCTTC. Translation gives CASSLLRGGYNEQFF.

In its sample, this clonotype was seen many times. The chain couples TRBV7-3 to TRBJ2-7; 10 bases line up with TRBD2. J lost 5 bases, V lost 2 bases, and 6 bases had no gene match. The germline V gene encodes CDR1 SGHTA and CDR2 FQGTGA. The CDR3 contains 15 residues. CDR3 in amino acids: CASSLGASGSDEQYF. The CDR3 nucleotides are TGTGCCAGCAGCTTAGGGGCTAGCGGGAGCGACGAGCAGTACTTC.

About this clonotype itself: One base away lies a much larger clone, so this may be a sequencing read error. The CDR3 protein is CASSLFPGQNPNTEALF. The CDR3 nucleotides read TGTGCCAGCAGCTTATTTCCAGGGCAGAACCCGAACACTGAAGCTTTATTT. The chain carries TRBV7-6 and TRBJ1-1; D may be TRBD1 (5 bases). Germline values: CDR1 SGHVS, CDR2 FNYEAQ. The length of the CDR3 is 17 residues.

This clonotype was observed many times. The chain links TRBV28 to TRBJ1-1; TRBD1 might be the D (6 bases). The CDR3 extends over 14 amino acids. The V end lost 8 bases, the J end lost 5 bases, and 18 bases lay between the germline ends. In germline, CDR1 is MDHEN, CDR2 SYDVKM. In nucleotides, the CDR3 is TGTGCCAGCTCCTCAAACGCCAGGGGTACTGAAGCTTTCTTT. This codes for CASSSNARGTEAFF.